The next 5 T cell receptor beta chains were all read from a single sample in a study of circulating CD8 cells and anti-PD-1 response in melanoma. Four subsets defined by PD-1 and/or TIGIT were sorted from live CD3+CD8+TCRalphabeta+ cells. Using 15 ng of total RNA, TCR libraries were made with the QIAseq Immune Repertoire TCR panel. TCRdb redid the calling of the reads with MiXCR, one entry per CDR3 protein. The sample holds approximately 2,000 distinct CDR3 sequences, approximately 7% seen once. The sample consisted of CD8+ T cells from PBMCs, taken at baseline or after one month of anti-PD-1 therapy (not recorded which). These receptors were obtained from a human donor with melanoma.

Within the sample, this clonotype is medium-sized. This chain connects TRBV19 to TRBJ2-1; 9 positions match TRBD1. Trimming cost V 5 bases and J 9 bases; bases outside gene matches: 14. The CDR3 has 16 amino acids. Per the germline V gene, CDR1 is LNHDA and CDR2 is SQIVND (reference sequence). The CDR3 bases are TGTGCCAGTAGTTCCCCCGACAGGGGGTCGGAGGGTGAGCAGTTCTTC. Amino acid sequence: CASSSPDRGSEGEQFF.

This clonotype is termed medium-sized. The rearrangement links TRBV9 to TRBJ2-3; D possibly matches TRBD1 or TRBD2 (5 bases each). The ends were cut back, 4 bases at V and 2 bases at J, with 17 bases in the middle. CDR1 is SGDLS and CDR2 is YYNGEE in the germline V gene. The CDR3 runs 16 residues. The DNA for the CDR3 is TGTGCCAGCAGCTCCCCGGGACCCGGAATCACAGATACGCAGTATTTT. It specifies CASSSPGPGITDTQYF.

This clonotype ranks as medium-sized. The chain combines TRBV19 with TRBJ1-2; 8 nucleotides agree with TRBD1. This CDR3 region has 15 residues. Germline V gene lookup returns CDR1 LNHDA and CDR2 SQIVND (reference sequence). The V and J ends lost 0 bases and 5 bases, in that order; junction bases with no gene match: 5. DNA of the CDR3: TGTGCCAGTAGTATAGAAGACAGGGGAGGATATGGCTACACCTTC. Protein: CASSIEDRGGYGYTF.

The CDR3 nucleotides are TGTGCCAGTAGTTGGGGAAATCAGCCCCAGCATTTT. This encodes CASSWGNQPQHF. The V call is TRBV19, the J call TRBJ1-5, with D unresolved. Trimming cost V 5 bases and J 4 bases, with 6 bases left between them. The length of the CDR3 is 12 residues. Germline V gene sequence: CDR1 LNHDA, CDR2 SQIVND (reference sequence).

This clonotype is large by share. The CDR3: CASRPWEGAVGSYNEQFF. As DNA, the CDR3 is TGTGCCAGCAGGCCCTGGGAGGGGGCTGTGGGGTCCTACAATGAGCAGTTCTTC. The chain joins TRBV27 to TRBJ2-1; TRBD1 or TRBD2 may be the D gene (7 bases each). From germline, CDR1 is MNHEY and CDR2 SMNVEV (reference sequence). V was pared by 6 bases and J by 1 base, with 22 bases between. The CDR3 totals 18 residues.